This T cell receptor beta chain was recorded in a study of T cells in Graves' hyperthyroidism and ophthalmopathy. Overall study: Pretreatment peripheral blood was obtained at initial diagnosis. Study outcomes and limitations: Separating ophthalmopathy from stable hyperthyroidism was achieved by a 13 V-J model. Clonotypes that were expanded in thyroid above 0.001 mostly appeared in blood too.

Clinicians diagnosed patients from clinical symptoms, serum thyroxine and TRAb, thyroid ultrasound and orbital computed tomography. Turning to this clonotype: The target antigen is unknown.

RNA transcripts gave rise to amplified TCR beta CDR3 regions. HTBI primers drove first-round RT-PCR of the TCR CDR3. TCRdb re-called the multiplex PCR reads through MiXCR, storing one row per CDR3 protein. The table lists approximately 380,000 distinct CDR3 sequences, approximately 18% of them singletons. Germline CDR1 SGDLS, CDR2 YYNGEE. The V end lost 3 bases, the J end lost 4 bases, and 15 bases lay between the germline ends. The CDR3 is made up of 15 amino acids. The origin of this receptor is a man between 18 and 29 years old with Graves' ophthalmopathy. Sequencing was performed on blood. This chain uses TRBV9 with TRBJ2-3; D is unresolved. The CDR3 sequence: CASSARAFVPDTQYF. DNA for the CDR3: TGTGCCAGCAGCGCCCGGGCCTTCGTCCCAGATACGCAGTATTTT.